This T cell receptor delta chain comes out of a study of DNA immune sequencing with unique molecular identifiers. Study-wide results and limits: Top 5 clonotypes made up over half of productive TRD molecules in several healthy donors.

In regard to this clone: Its antigen is undetermined.

All 8 TRDV and 4 TRDJ genes were targeted in 32-plex amplification of genomic DNA. In about 3 barcoding PCR cycles, molecules received a 12-nucleotide UMI, then adapter PCR followed. TCRdb fed the multiplex PCR reads to CATT. The sample lists roughly 400 delta-chain clones, around 8% seen once, with roughly 57% in the top ten. Germline V gene lookup returns CDR1 GEAIGNYY and CDR2 EKD. The CDR3 consists of 20 residues. V dropped 4 bases and J dropped 1; count of bases not matched to a gene: 19. Material for sequencing was gamma-delta T cells enriched from blood buffy coat, or unenriched PBMCs (not recorded which). This rearrangement joins TRDV2 to TRDJ1, with 11 bases that match TRDD3. The source of this sequence is a human donor in good health. The CDR3 DNA is TGTGCCTGTGATCGAGTCCCTACGTCTGGGGGATACCCGGGCACCGATAAACTCATCTTT. Translation gives CACDRVPTSGGYPGTDKLIF.